Listed here are 14 T cell receptor beta chains from one sample, sequenced in a study of blood T cell repertoires in COVID-19. This table comes from immunoSEQ multiplex PCR, and its TCRdb copy is limited to in-frame clones, with some not included. The table includes around 250,000 clones, 85% to 90% detected once. Sequenced: PBMCs or T cells enriched from blood (not recorded which). The receptors here all came from a woman in her 30s with acute COVID-19.

V and J are TRBV9 and TRBJ2-1; the match to TRBD2 covers 10 bases. Germline lookup yields CDR1 SGDLS and CDR2 YYNGEE. Germline trimming cut 0 bases from V and 3 bases from J; bases unmatched to any gene: 3. The CDR3 runs to 16 residues. CDR3 in amino acids: CASSVDTSGDYNEQFF. As DNA, the CDR3 is TGTGCCAGCAGCGTAGATACTAGCGGGGACTACAATGAGCAGTTCTTC. Full variable domain (remainder filled in from reference TRBV9 and TRBJ2-1): DSGVTQTPKHLITATGQRVTLRCSPRSGDLSVYWYQQSLDQGLQFLIQYYNGEERAKGNILERFSAQQFPDLHSELNLSSLELGDSALYFCASSVDTSGDYNEQFFGPGTRLTVL.

J is TRBJ2-7 and V is TRBV3-1 (or the pseudogene TRBV3-2), with 8 bases fitting TRBD2. CDR1 and CDR2 (germline): LGHDT, YNNKEL (reference sequence). J gave up 1 base and V 4 bases, and 6 bases lay outside the gene matches. The CDR3 length is 15 residues. This chain's CDR3 is CASSPKREFSYEQYF. The CDR3 DNA reads TGTGCCAGCAGCCCCAAGCGGGAGTTTTCCTACGAGCAGTACTTC.

This chain joins TRBV18 and TRBJ2-1; D possibly corresponds to TRBD1 (6 bases). The CDR3 length is 17 residues. CDR1 and CDR2 (germline): KGHSH, LQKENI. Trimming removed 3 bases at V and 2 bases at J, with 17 bases between. CDR3 coding DNA: TGTGCCAGCTCACCCCCGGGACAAGGTATAACCTACAATGAGCAGTTCTTC. It codes for CASSPPGQGITYNEQFF.

V is TRBV6-5 and J is TRBJ1-1, with D possibly being TRBD1 (5 bases). CDR3 size: 15 residues. The V end was cut by 2 bases, the J end by 4 bases, with 14 bases between. In germline, CDR1 is MNHEY, CDR2 SVGAGI. As DNA, the CDR3 is TGTGCCAGCAGTTACCTTCCTGGGGGGTCCACTGAAGCTTTCTTT. This encodes CASSYLPGGSTEAFF.

This clone showed up just a few times. This chain connects TRBV6-5 to TRBJ1-3; unclear D gene. V gave up 2 bases and J gave up 2 bases, with 10 bases separating them. The CDR3 is 15 amino acids. Germline V gives CDR1 MNHEY, CDR2 SVGAGI. CDR3 nucleotides: TGTGCCAGCAGTTACGTCACAGCTACTGGAAACACCATATATTTT. Translated: CASSYVTATGNTIYF.

The V gene is TRBV7-2, the J gene TRBJ2-3, with 9 bases matching TRBD2. Germline CDR1 is SGHTA and CDR2 is FQGNSA. The CDR3 runs 17 residues. J lost 5 bases, V lost 7 bases, and 16 bases had no gene match. The CDR3 DNA sequence: TGTGCCAGCATGCCTTGGGCGGGAGGGCCTGGGGAAGATACGCAGTATTTT. It yields the protein CASMPWAGGPGEDTQYF.

This rearrangement joins TRBV6-5 to TRBJ2-1; 9 bases map to TRBD2. The CDR3 is made up of 15 amino acids. V lost 7 bases to trimming and J lost 4 bases; unmatched junction nucleotides: 8. The germline V gene has CDR1 MNHEY and CDR2 SVGAGI. The CDR3, as DNA: TGTGCCAGCACCATCCTAGCGGGACAGTACAATGAGCAGTTCTTC. Protein product: CASTILAGQYNEQFF.

The gene calls are TRBV5-6 and TRBJ2-7; 10 nucleotides align to TRBD2. Trimming at V came to 3 bases and at J to 2 bases, leaving 8 bases not matched to a gene. The CDR3 is made up of 16 amino acids. Per the germline V gene, CDR1 is SGHDT and CDR2 is YYEEEE. CDR3 region: CASSSIAGTSAYEQYF. CDR3 DNA sequence: TGTGCCAGCAGCTCCATAGCCGGGACTAGCGCCTACGAGCAGTACTTC.

J is TRBJ2-7 and V is TRBV30; TRBD1 agrees at 7 bases. Germline loops: CDR1 GTSNPN, CDR2 SVGIG (reference sequence). The CDR3 runs 13 residues. V shed 1 base, J shed 4 bases, and the junction held 4 bases outside the gene matches. The DNA for the CDR3 is TGTGCCTGGAGTGGCAGGGGGTCGTACGAGCAGTACTTC. It is translated as CAWSGRGSYEQYF.

V gene TRBV6-2 or TRBV6-3 combines with J gene TRBJ1-5, with no clear D. V dropped 6 bases and J dropped 7 bases, with 13 bases sitting between them. Germline CDR1 reads MNHEY; CDR2 reads SVGEGT. The CDR3 totals 13 residues. The DNA for the CDR3 is TGTGCCAGCAGCCCGGTGGGAGGGCAGCCCCAGCATTTT. Amino acids: CASSPVGGQPQHF.

About this clone itself: Other DNA sequences of this sample code for an identical CDR3. The chain has TRBV10-3 and TRBJ2-3; 9 bases fit TRBD1. This CDR3 is built from 16 residues. Losses at the gene ends were 3 bases for V and 3 bases for J; bases not matched to a gene: 7. Per the germline V gene, CDR1 is ENHRY and CDR2 is SYGVKD. In DNA, the CDR3 is TGTGCCATCAGTGAATCCGGGACAGGGTCAACAGATACGCAGTATTTT. This encodes CAISESGTGSTDTQYF.

The rearrangement uses TRBV2 and TRBJ1-6; D is possibly TRBD1 (5 bases). Germline assignment: CDR1 SNHLY and CDR2 FYNNEI. V lost 4 bases to trimming and J lost 3 bases, with 25 bases between them. The CDR3 is made up of 20 amino acids. This CDR3 reads CASSAVVGQYPEDYNSPLHF. In DNA form, the CDR3 reads TGTGCCAGCAGTGCGGTCGTGGGGCAATACCCCGAAGACTATAATTCACCCCTCCACTTT.

The chain is built from TRBV27 and TRBJ2-1; no clear D. The length of the CDR3 is 13 residues. CDR1 is MNHEY and CDR2 is SMNVEV in the germline V gene (reference sequence). The V gene lost 0 bases and the J gene lost 5 bases, with 5 bases spanning the gap. CDR3 residues: CASSLSSDNEQFF. CDR3 sequence (DNA): TGTGCCAGCAGTTTATCGAGTGACAATGAGCAGTTCTTC.

J is TRBJ1-1 and V is TRBV6-5; 9 positions match TRBD1. The CDR3 consists of 15 residues. The V gene's germline CDR1 is MNHEY and CDR2 SVGAGI. V was clipped by 8 bases and J by 5 bases; unmatched bases: 12. The CDR3 is CASGKTGGAGTEAFF. For the CDR3, the DNA is TGTGCCAGCGGGAAAACAGGGGGCGCAGGAACTGAAGCTTTCTTT.